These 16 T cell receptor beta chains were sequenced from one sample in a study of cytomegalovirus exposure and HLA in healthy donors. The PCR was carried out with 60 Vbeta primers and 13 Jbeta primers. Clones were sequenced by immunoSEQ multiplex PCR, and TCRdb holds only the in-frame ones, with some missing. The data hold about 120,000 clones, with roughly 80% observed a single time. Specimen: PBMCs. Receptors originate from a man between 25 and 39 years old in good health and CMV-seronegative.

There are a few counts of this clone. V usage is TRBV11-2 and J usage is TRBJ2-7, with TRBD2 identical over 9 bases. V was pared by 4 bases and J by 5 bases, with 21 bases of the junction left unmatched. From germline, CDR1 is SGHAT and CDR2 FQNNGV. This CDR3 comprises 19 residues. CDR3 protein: CASSSQLASGIIFRNEQYF. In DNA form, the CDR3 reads TGTGCCAGCAGCTCGCAGCTGGCTAGCGGGATTATCTTTAGGAACGAGCAGTACTTC. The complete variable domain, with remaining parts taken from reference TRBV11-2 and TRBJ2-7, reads EAGVAQSPRYKIIEKRQSVAFWCNPISGHATLYWYQQILGQGPKLLIQFQNNGVVDDSQLPKDRFSAERLKGVDSTLKIQPAKLEDSAVYLCASSSQLASGIIFRNEQYFGPGTRLTVT.

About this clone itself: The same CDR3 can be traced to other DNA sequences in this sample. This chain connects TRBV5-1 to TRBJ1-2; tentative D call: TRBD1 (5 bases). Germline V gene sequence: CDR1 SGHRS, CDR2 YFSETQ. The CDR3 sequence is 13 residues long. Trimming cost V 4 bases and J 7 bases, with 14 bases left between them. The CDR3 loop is CASSLQGFGGYTF. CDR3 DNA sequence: TGCGCCAGCAGCCTGCAGGGATTTGGTGGCTACACCTTC.

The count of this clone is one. In nucleotides, the CDR3 is TGTGCCAGCAGCTTGTCAGTAGCGGGAAAGACCCAGTACTTC. Translation gives CASSLSVAGKTQYF. The rearrangement joins TRBV7-8 to TRBJ2-5; TRBD2 aligns across 8 bases. This CDR3 is built from 14 residues. Per germline, CDR1 SGHVS and CDR2 FQNEAQ. The junction had 6 bases not matched to a gene; V was cut back by 3 bases and J by 6 bases. Drawing the rest from reference TRBV7-8 and TRBJ2-5, the complete variable domain is GAGVSQSPRYKVAKRGQDVALRCDPISGHVSLFWYQQALGQGPEFLTYFQNEAQLDKSGLPSDRFFAERPEGSVSTLKIQRTQQEDSAVYLCASSLSVAGKTQYFGPGTRLLVL.

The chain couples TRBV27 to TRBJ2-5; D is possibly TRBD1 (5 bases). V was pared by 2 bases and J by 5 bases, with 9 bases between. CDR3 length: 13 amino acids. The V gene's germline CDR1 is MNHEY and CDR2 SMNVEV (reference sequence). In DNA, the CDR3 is TGTGCCAGCAGTTTACAGGGTAGGGAGACCCAGTACTTC. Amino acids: CASSLQGRETQYF.

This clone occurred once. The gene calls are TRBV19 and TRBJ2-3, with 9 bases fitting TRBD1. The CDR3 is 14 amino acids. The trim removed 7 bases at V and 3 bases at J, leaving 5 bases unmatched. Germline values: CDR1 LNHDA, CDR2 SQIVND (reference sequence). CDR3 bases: TGTGCCAGTAAGGGACAGGGTCTAACAGATACGCAGTATTTT. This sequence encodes CASKGQGLTDTQYF. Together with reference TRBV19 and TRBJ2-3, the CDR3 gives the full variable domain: DGGITQSPKYLFRKEGQNVTLSCEQNLNHDAMYWYRQDPGQGLRLIYYSQIVNDFQKGDIAEGYSVSREKKESFPLTVTSAQKNPTAFYLCASKGQGLTDTQYFGPGTRLTVL.

The CDR3 region is CASREGQPYGYTF. CDR3 in DNA: TGTGCCAGCAGGGAGGGACAGCCCTATGGCTACACCTTC. The chain links TRBV6-1 to TRBJ1-2; TRBD1 agrees at 7 bases. Germline values: CDR1 MNHNS, CDR2 SASEGT. This CDR3 region has 13 residues. V was clipped by 6 bases and J by 4 bases; unmatched bases: 5.

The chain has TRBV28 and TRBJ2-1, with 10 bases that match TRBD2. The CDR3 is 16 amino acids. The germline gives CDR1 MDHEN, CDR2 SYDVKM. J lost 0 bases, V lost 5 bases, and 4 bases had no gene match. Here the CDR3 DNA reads TGTGCCAGCAGTCTTGCTAGCGGGGGCTCCTACAATGAGCAGTTCTTC. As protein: CASSLASGGSYNEQFF. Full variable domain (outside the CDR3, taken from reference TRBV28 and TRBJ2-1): DVKVTQSSRYLVKRTGEKVFLECVQDMDHENMFWYRQDPGLGLRLIYFSYDVKMKEKGDIPEGYSVSREKKERFSLILESASTNQTSMYLCASSLASGGSYNEQFFGPGTRLTVL.

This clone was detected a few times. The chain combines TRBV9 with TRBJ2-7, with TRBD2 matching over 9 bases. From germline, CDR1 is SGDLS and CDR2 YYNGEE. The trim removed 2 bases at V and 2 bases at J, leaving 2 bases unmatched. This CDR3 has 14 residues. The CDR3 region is CASSVTSGTYEQYF. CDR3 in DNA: TGTGCCAGCAGCGTGACTAGCGGAACCTACGAGCAGTACTTC.

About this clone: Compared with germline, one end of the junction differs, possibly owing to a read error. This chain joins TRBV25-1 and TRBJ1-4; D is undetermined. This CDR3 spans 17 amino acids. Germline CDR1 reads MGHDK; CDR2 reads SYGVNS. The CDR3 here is CAGSEMTDWGTSEKLFF. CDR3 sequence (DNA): TGTGCCGGCAGTGAAATGACGGACTGGGGAACTAGTGAAAAACTGTTTTTT.

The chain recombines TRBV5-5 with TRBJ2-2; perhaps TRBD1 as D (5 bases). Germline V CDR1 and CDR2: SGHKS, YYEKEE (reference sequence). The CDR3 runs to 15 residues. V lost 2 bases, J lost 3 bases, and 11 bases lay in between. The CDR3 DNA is TGTGCCAGCAGCTTCTCGCCAGGGCACACCGGGGAGCTGTTTTTT. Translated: CASSFSPGHTGELFF.

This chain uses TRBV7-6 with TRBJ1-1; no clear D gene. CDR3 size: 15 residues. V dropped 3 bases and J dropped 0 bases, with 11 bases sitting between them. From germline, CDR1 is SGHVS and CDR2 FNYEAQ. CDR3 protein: CASSLGVALNTEAFF. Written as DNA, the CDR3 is TGTGCCAGCAGCTTGGGAGTGGCCTTGAACACTGAAGCTTTCTTT.

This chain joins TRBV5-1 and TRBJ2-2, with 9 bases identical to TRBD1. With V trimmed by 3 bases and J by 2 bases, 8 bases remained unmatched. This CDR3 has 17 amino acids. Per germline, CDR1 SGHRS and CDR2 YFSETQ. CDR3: CASSYPRDRANTGELFF. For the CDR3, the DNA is TGCGCCAGCAGCTACCCAAGGGACAGGGCAAACACCGGGGAGCTGTTTTTT.

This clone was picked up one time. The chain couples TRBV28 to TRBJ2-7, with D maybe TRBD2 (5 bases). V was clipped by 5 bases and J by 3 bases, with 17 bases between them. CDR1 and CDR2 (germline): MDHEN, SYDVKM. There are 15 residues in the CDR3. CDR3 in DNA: TGTGCCAGCAGTGAGACTAACCGGGCTTTCTACGAGCAGTACTTC. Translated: CASSETNRAFYEQYF.

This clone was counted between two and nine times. CDR3 sequence (DNA): TGTGCCAGCAGCGGCAACCACCAAGAGACCCAGTACTTC. Encoded protein: CASSGNHQETQYF. The chain joins TRBV7-2 to TRBJ2-5, with no clear D. The CDR3 covers 13 residues. V was clipped by 5 bases and J by 0 bases, with 7 bases between them. The germline gives CDR1 SGHTA, CDR2 FQGNSA.

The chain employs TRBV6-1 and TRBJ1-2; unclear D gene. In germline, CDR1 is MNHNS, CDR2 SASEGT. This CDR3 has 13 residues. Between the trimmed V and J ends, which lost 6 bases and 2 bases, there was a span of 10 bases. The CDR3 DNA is TGTGCCAGCAGACAGCCGGGGAACTATGGCTACACCTTC. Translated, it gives CASRQPGNYGYTF.

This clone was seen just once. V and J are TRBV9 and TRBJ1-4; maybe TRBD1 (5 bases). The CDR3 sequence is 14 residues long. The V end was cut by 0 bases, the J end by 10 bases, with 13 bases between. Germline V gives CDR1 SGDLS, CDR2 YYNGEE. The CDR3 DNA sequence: TGTGCCAGCAGCGTAGGGAGGGACTCCTCAAAACTGTTTTTT. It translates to CASSVGRDSSKLFF.